In its sample, the clone carrying this TCR beta chain was seen once. The antigen remains unidentified. The same CDR3 is also encoded by other DNA sequences in this sample. Here immunoSEQ multiplex PCR was the method, and the copy in TCRdb shows in-frame clones only, minus some. The sample holds just over 2,000,000 clones; 85% to 95% are singletons and the top ten take under 0.15%. The CDR3 extends over 14 amino acids. The germline V gene encodes CDR1 SGHRS and CDR2 YFSETQ. Trimming cost V 4 bases and J 1 base; bases outside gene matches: 3. These data are taken from a study of shared clonotypes between healthy human individuals. Whole-study findings and limits: Clonotype sharing among donors, it was expected, would be affected by sequencing depth. Collection of samples was limited to blood; tissue repertoires likely differ.

The sequencing sample was made of naive CD4+ T cells sorted from blood. The subset is: CD45RA+ positively selected. The chain is built from TRBV5-1 and TRBJ1-1, with 8 nucleotides matching TRBD1. The receptor comes from a man younger than 35 in good health. The CDR3 loop reads CASSRQGSNTEAFF. Written as DNA, the CDR3 is TGCGCCAGCAGCCGACAGGGGTCGAACACTGAAGCTTTCTTT.